This T cell receptor beta chain was profiled in a study of metastatic and nonmetastatic thyroid tumors. None of the patients had undergone any treatment ahead of thyroid surgery. CDR1 is SGDLS, CDR2 YYNGEE, per germline. The V gene end was trimmed by 0 bases and the J gene end by 5 bases; junction bases not matched to a gene: 2. The CDR3 consists of 16 residues. MiXCR re-clonotyped the PCR reads for TCRdb. The sample records approximately 69,000 clones, 13% to 15% being singletons. This clone was counted ten times or more. The specimen was blood. This chain uses TRBV9 with TRBJ2-1, with 13 nucleotides matching TRBD2. The clonotype comes from a male donor with papillary thyroid cancer or a benign thyroid nodule (not recorded which). Some clones in this sample may be carry-over from other donors' samples. The CDR3 protein is CASSVGGLAGDNEQFF. The CDR3, as DNA: TGTGCCAGCAGCGTAGGTGGACTAGCGGGGGACAATGAGCAGTTCTTC.